This T cell receptor (beta chain) was recorded in a study of cytomegalovirus exposure and HLA in healthy donors. Study overall: Earlier findings included about 120 million unique TCR beta sequences obtained from roughly 200 million T cells.

Whole-study results and caveats: Most subjects had HLA-A and HLA-B alleles reportedly predicted accurately by TCR beta sequences. When analyzed later, the rates of TCR association showed variation by HLA locus, with DRB1 the most and HLA-C the fewest.

Germline-derived CDR1 and CDR2 are GTSNPN and SVGIG (reference sequence). J was trimmed by 2 bases and V by 4 bases; bases with no gene match: 9. The CDR3 has 18 amino acids. In the case of this clone: Its specificity is unknown.

The PCR made use of 60 Vbeta and 13 Jbeta primers. Produced via immunoSEQ multiplex PCR; TCRdb's table is partial and in-frame only. Of around 100,000 clones listed, around 76% were seen once; the top ten hold roughly 19%. This TCR was recovered from an older woman in good health and CMV-seropositive. Sample: PBMCs. The chain has TRBV30 and TRBJ2-1, with 15 bases fitting TRBD2. The CDR3 region is CAWTLYRTSGRAYNEQFF. In DNA form, the CDR3 reads TGTGCCTGGACTTTATACCGGACTAGCGGGAGGGCCTACAATGAGCAGTTCTTC.